Following are 24 T cell receptor beta chains from one sample sequenced in a study of T cells after yellow fever vaccination. TCRdb recomputed calls from the 5' RACE reads with MiXCR, one row per CDR3 protein. The table has some 350,000 distinct CDR3 sequences, 6.2% seen once. Sequencing used PBMCs, obtained 5 days after the yellow fever booster vaccination. These receptors were obtained from a young man who received the YFV17D yellow fever vaccine.

In its sample, this clonotype was seen many times. The chain links TRBV3-1 to TRBJ2-5; weak D call: TRBD2 (6 bases). Trimming cost V 0 bases and J 13 bases, with 18 bases left between them. Germline V gene sequence: CDR1 LGHDT, CDR2 YNNKEL (reference sequence). The CDR3 sequence is 14 residues long. This chain's CDR3 is CASSQDWRVSALYF. CDR3 DNA: TGTGCCAGCAGCCAAGATTGGAGGGTCAGTGCTTTGTACTTC.

This clonotype was seen only a few times. The chain couples TRBV14 to TRBJ2-2; D remains ambiguous. CDR1 and CDR2 (germline): SGHDN, FVKESK. The CDR3 covers 16 residues. The ends were cut back, 4 bases at V and 2 bases at J, with 14 bases in the middle. The CDR3 DNA reads as TGTGCCAGCAGCCCCAAATACGCCCCTAACACCGGGGAGCTGTTTTTT. Protein sequence: CASSPKYAPNTGELFF.

This clonotype has more than one count but fewer than ten. A much larger clone differs from this one at a single base, so this may be a read error. The rearrangement links TRBV20-1 to TRBJ2-1; D unclear. The CDR3 length is 17 residues. The germline V gene encodes CDR1 DFQATT and CDR2 SNEGSKA (reference sequence). CDR3 DNA sequence: TGCTGTGCTAGAGATAGGACGCCCGCCAAAAGGCGTAATGAGCAGTTCTTC. Translation gives CCARDRTPAKRRNEQFF.

This clonotype showed up just a few times. The chain employs TRBV7-2 and TRBJ2-2; D may be TRBD2 (6 bases). The germline V gene has CDR1 SGHTA and CDR2 FQGNSA. Trimming stripped 6 bases from V and 6 bases from J, with 17 bases between. CDR3 length: 15 amino acids. This CDR3 reads CASRLNWGVSGELFF. As DNA, the CDR3 is TGTGCCAGCAGACTCAATTGGGGGGTTTCCGGGGAGCTGTTTTTT. The whole variable domain, filled in from reference TRBV7-2 and TRBJ2-2, reads GAGVSQSPSNKVTEKGKDVELRCDPISGHTALYWYRQSLGQGLEFLIYFQGNSAPDKSGLPSDRFSAERTGGSVSTLTIQRTQQEDSAVYLCASRLNWGVSGELFFGEGSRLTVL.

The rearrangement uses TRBV10-2 and TRBJ2-3; possibly TRBD2 for D (5 bases). CDR1 and CDR2 (germline): WSHSY, SAAADI. Trimming stripped 6 bases from V and 4 bases from J, with 11 bases between. This CDR3 is 13 amino acids long. CDR3 region: CASRDYLPDTQYF. As DNA, the CDR3 is TGCGCCAGCAGAGACTATCTGCCAGATACGCAGTATTTT.

This clonotype came up a few times. CDR3: CSARMGSAGLYNEQFF. The CDR3 DNA reads TGCAGTGCTAGGATGGGTTCGGCAGGGTTATACAATGAGCAGTTCTTC. The genes are TRBV20-1 and TRBJ2-1, with a tentative D call TRBD1 (5 bases). CDR1 DFQATT and CDR2 SNEGSKA come from the germline V gene (reference sequence). The CDR3 sequence is 16 residues long. V lost 3 bases and J lost 4, with 19 bases in between.

This clonotype was detected many times. J is TRBJ2-1 and V is TRBV5-1; 8 bases map to TRBD1. The CDR3 covers 15 residues. The germline gives CDR1 SGHRS, CDR2 YFSETQ. The V gene end was trimmed by 0 bases and the J gene end by 5 bases; junction bases not matched to a gene: 4. DNA for the CDR3: TGCGCCAGCAGCTTGGGCCAGGGGGCGAACAATGAGCAGTTCTTC. Its translation is CASSLGQGANNEQFF. Full variable domain (missing parts from reference TRBV5-1 and TRBJ2-1): KAGVTQTPRYLIKTRGQQVTLSCSPISGHRSVSWYQQTPGQGLQFLFEYFSETQRNKGNFPGRFSGRQFSNSRSEMNVSTLELGDSALYLCASSLGQGANNEQFFGPGTRLTVL.

The rearrangement links TRBV20-1 to TRBJ1-2; D is perhaps TRBD1 (5 bases). Germline V gene sequence: CDR1 DFQATT, CDR2 SNEGSKA (reference sequence). The CDR3 runs to 13 residues. V gave up 4 bases and J gave up 8 bases, with 17 bases separating them. CDR3 sequence: CSAKSLGAGGYTF. The CDR3 coding sequence is TGCAGTGCTAAAAGCCTAGGGGCCGGGGGCTACACCTTC.

This clonotype was counted ten times or more. The V gene is TRBV7-2, the J gene TRBJ2-1; 8 bases align to TRBD2. V lost 1 base and J lost 6; bases outside the gene matches: 5. CDR1 is SGHTA and CDR2 is FQGNSA in the germline V gene. The CDR3 has 15 residues. The CDR3 sequence is CASSLGLAGRNEQFF. For the CDR3, the DNA is TGTGCCAGCAGCTTAGGCCTAGCGGGTCGCAATGAGCAGTTCTTC.

There are many counts of this clonotype. The genes are TRBV5-6 and TRBJ2-7; D gene uncertain. The germline V and J ends were trimmed by 4 bases and 2 bases, with 13 bases remaining between them. The CDR3 is 14 amino acids. Per germline, CDR1 SGHDT and CDR2 YYEEEE. CDR3 DNA: TGTGCCAGCAGCGGAACCCGGTATACCTACGAGCAGTACTTC. The encoded protein is CASSGTRYTYEQYF.

This sequence joins TRBV5-6 and TRBJ2-7, with TRBD2 as a possible D gene (5 bases). The germline V gene has CDR1 SGHDT and CDR2 YYEEEE. Between the trimmed V and J ends, which lost 3 bases and 3 bases, there was a span of 10 bases. This CDR3 is 13 amino acids long. The DNA for the CDR3 is TGTGCCAGCAGCTCTGGACTCAACTACGAGCAGTACTTC. It translates to CASSSGLNYEQYF.

A note on this clonotype: This may come from a read error, since a much larger clone is one base off. The J gene is TRBJ2-7, the V gene TRBV27; D ambiguous. Germline lookup yields CDR1 MNHEY and CDR2 SMNVEV (reference sequence). The CDR3 runs 12 residues. Here the CDR3 DNA reads TGTGCCAGCAGTTTTTCATCAGGAGAGCTGTACTTC. It is translated as CASSFSSGELYF.

The table lists this clonotype with a few counts. The chain is built from TRBV20-1 and TRBJ2-2; TRBD2 aligns across 9 bases. With V trimmed by 0 bases and J by 6 bases, 2 bases remained unmatched. This CDR3 contains 14 residues. Looked up from germline, CDR1 is DFQATT and CDR2 is SNEGSKA (reference sequence). CDR3 protein: CSAREAGGAGELFF. The CDR3 nucleotides are TGCAGTGCTAGAGAGGCGGGAGGGGCCGGGGAGCTGTTTTTT.

The chain carries TRBV24-1 and TRBJ2-1, with 7 bases fitting TRBD2. The CDR3 contains 14 residues. Germline V gene lookup returns CDR1 KGHDR and CDR2 SFDVKD. Trimming cost V 9 bases and J 0 bases; bases outside gene matches: 4. DNA of the CDR3: TGTGCCACCTGTAGCGGGTCCTCCTACAATGAGCAGTTCTTC. Translating it yields CATCSGSSYNEQFF.

This clonotype was counted ten times or more. CDR3 in DNA: TGTGCCAGCAGTTACCCGGGGGAGACAGGCTACACCTTC. Translation gives CASSYPGETGYTF. The chain employs TRBV6-5 and TRBJ1-2, with a tentative D call TRBD1 (5 bases). Germline V CDR1 and CDR2: MNHEY, SVGAGI. V lost 2 bases to trimming and J lost 8 bases, with 12 bases between them. This CDR3 contains 13 residues.

This clonotype was picked up many times. The V gene is TRBV7-2, the J gene TRBJ2-4; 8 bases map to TRBD1. Trimming cost V 5 bases and J 0 bases; bases outside gene matches: 6. The CDR3 runs 16 residues. Germline CDR1 SGHTA, CDR2 FQGNSA. The CDR3 here is CASSPRDRLAKNIQYF. The CDR3 bases are TGTGCCAGCAGCCCCCGGGACAGGCTAGCCAAAAACATTCAGTACTTC.

This clonotype was counted many times. The J gene is TRBJ2-4, the V gene TRBV5-5, with 7 bases that match TRBD2. Losses at the gene ends were 1 base for V and 6 bases for J; bases not matched to a gene: 7. This CDR3 has 15 amino acids. Germline CDR1 SGHKS, CDR2 YYEKEE (reference sequence). The CDR3 region is CASSLLLAGTNIQYF. The CDR3 DNA follows: TGTGCCAGCAGCTTGCTTTTAGCGGGCACAAACATTCAGTACTTC.

Many counts were recorded for this clonotype. The chain recombines TRBV6-2 or TRBV6-3 with TRBJ2-5; D is possibly TRBD1 or TRBD2 (5 bases each). With 2 bases removed from V and 3 bases from J, the gap between germline ends came to 10 bases. This CDR3 comprises 14 residues. Germline loops: CDR1 MNHEY, CDR2 SVGEGT. In DNA, the CDR3 is TGTGCCAGCAGTTACGGGGGAGCGGAAGAGACCCAGTACTTC. This codes for CASSYGGAEETQYF.

This clonotype was observed many times. The J gene is TRBJ2-5, the V gene TRBV10-3; D is perhaps TRBD2 (6 bases). Trimming removed 6 bases from V and 4 bases from J, with 9 bases in between. The CDR3 length is 12 residues. In germline, CDR1 is ENHRY, CDR2 SYGVKD. CDR3 DNA sequence: TGTGCCATCAGGGACTACGGAGAGACCCAGTACTTC. It codes for CAIRDYGETQYF.

The genes are TRBV5-1 and TRBJ2-1; the D is unclear. Germline V CDR1 and CDR2: SGHRS, YFSETQ. The CDR3 covers 15 residues. The V end was cut by 4 bases, the J end by 0 bases, with 11 bases between. CDR3 region: CASSQAVTSYNEQFF. CDR3 nucleotides: TGCGCCAGCAGCCAGGCGGTCACCTCCTACAATGAGCAGTTCTTC.

This clonotype has more than one count but fewer than ten. As DNA, the CDR3 is TGTGCCAGCAGTTTACCCACCGGCAGCTTCAATGAAAAACTGTTTTTT. It codes for CASSLPTGSFNEKLFF. The V call is TRBV12-3 or TRBV12-4, the J call TRBJ1-4, with D hard to call. V gave up 2 bases and J gave up 5 bases, with 15 bases separating them. The CDR3 totals 16 residues.

This clonotype was seen more than once but under ten times. CDR3 in amino acids: CSATPGSIMNTEAFF. The CDR3 DNA sequence: TGCAGTGCCACGCCCGGGAGCATCATGAACACTGAAGCTTTCTTT. The genes are TRBV20-1 and TRBJ1-1; D uncertain. Germline V gene lookup returns CDR1 DFQATT and CDR2 SNEGSKA (reference sequence). CDR3 length: 15 residues. V lost 6 bases and J 0 bases, leaving 17 bases between the germline ends.

The gene calls are TRBV9 and TRBJ2-7; 7 nucleotides match TRBD1. With 2 bases clipped from V and 0 bases from J, the junction kept 5 bases outside the gene matches. Germline assignment: CDR1 SGDLS and CDR2 YYNGEE. The CDR3 is made up of 15 amino acids. The CDR3 spells CASSVSTGHSYEQYF. CDR3 sequence (DNA): TGTGCCAGCAGCGTGTCGACAGGGCACTCCTACGAGCAGTACTTC.

The rearrangement links TRBV19 to TRBJ2-7; 7 positions agree with TRBD2. Germline-derived CDR1 and CDR2 are LNHDA and SQIVND (reference sequence). V dropped 8 bases and J dropped 4; count of bases not matched to a gene: 11. CDR3 length: 14 residues. The CDR3 region is CASRSSGNRYEQYF. CDR3 coding DNA: TGTGCCAGTCGATCCAGCGGGAATCGGTACGAGCAGTACTTC.